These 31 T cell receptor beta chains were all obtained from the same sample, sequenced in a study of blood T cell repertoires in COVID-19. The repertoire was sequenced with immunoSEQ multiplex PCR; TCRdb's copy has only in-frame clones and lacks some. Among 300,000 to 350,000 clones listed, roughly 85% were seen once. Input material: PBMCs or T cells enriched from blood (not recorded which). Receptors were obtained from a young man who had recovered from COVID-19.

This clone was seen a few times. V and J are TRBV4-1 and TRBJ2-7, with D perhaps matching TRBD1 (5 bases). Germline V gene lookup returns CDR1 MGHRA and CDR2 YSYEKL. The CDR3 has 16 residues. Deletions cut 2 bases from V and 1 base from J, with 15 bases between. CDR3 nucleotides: TGCGCCAGCAGCCAAAACAGGTTGGGCGGATCCTACGAGCAGTACTTC. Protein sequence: CASSQNRLGGSYEQYF.

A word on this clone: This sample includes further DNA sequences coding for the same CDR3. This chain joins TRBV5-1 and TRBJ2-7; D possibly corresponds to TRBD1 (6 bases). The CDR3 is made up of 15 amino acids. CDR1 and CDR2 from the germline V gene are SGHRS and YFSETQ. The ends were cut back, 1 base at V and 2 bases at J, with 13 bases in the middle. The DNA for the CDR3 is TGCGCCAGCAGCTTGTCCCAGGGGCGAACCTACGAGCAGTACTTC. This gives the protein CASSLSQGRTYEQYF.

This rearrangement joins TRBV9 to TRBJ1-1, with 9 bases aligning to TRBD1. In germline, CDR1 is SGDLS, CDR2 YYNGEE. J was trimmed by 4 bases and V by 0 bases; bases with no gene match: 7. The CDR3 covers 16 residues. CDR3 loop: CASSVGGQGRGTEAFF. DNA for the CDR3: TGTGCCAGCAGCGTAGGGGGACAGGGTCGGGGCACTGAAGCTTTCTTT.

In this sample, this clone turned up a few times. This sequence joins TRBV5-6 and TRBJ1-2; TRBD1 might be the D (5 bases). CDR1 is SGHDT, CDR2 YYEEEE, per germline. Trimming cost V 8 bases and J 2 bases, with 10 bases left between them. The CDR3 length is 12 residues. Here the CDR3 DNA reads TGTGCCAGTACAGGAAAAAACTATGGCTACACCTTC. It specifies CASTGKNYGYTF.

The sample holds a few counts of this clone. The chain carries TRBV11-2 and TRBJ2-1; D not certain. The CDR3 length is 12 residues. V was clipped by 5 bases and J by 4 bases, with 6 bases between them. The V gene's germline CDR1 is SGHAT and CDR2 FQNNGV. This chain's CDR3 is CASSIQYNEQFF. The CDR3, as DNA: TGTGCCAGCAGCATACAGTACAATGAGCAGTTCTTC. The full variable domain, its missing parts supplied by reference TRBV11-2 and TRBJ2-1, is EAGVAQSPRYKIIEKRQSVAFWCNPISGHATLYWYQQILGQGPKLLIQFQNNGVVDDSQLPKDRFSAERLKGVDSTLKIQPAKLEDSAVYLCASSIQYNEQFFGPGTRLTVL.

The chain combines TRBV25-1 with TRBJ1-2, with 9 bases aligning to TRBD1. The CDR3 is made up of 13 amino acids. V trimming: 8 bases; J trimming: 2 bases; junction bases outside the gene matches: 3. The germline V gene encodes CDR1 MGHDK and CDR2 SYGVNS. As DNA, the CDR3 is TGTGCCAGCCGGGACAGGGTAAACTATGGCTACACCTTC. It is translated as CASRDRVNYGYTF.

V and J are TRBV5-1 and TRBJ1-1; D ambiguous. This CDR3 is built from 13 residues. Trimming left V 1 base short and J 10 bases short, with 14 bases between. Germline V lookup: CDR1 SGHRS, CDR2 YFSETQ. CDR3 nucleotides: TGCGCCAGCAGCTTGTCGGGGAGCGAGGCAGCTTTCTTT. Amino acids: CASSLSGSEAAFF.

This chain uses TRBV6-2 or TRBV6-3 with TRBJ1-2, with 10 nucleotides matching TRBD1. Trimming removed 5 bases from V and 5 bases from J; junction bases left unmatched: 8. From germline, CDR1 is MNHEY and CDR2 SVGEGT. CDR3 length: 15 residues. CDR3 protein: CASSPDRGNQYGYTF. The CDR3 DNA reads TGTGCCAGCAGTCCGGACAGGGGGAACCAATATGGCTACACCTTC.

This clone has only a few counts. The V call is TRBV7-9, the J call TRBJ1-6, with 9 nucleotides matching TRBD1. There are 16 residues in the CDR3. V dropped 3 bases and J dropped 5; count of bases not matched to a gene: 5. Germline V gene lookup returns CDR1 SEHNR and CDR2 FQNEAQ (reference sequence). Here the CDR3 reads CASSFGRQGDNSPLHF. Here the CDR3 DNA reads TGTGCCAGCAGCTTTGGTAGACAGGGGGATAATTCACCCCTCCACTTT.

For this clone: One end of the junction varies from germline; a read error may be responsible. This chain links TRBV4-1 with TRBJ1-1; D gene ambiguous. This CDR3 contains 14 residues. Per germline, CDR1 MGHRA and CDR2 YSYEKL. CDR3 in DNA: TGCGCCAGCAGCCAACCCTCCGCGGGGATAAAGAGGATCTTT. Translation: CASSQPSAGIKRIF.

The CDR3 DNA reads as TGTGCCAGCAGCCCGGGGGAGAACACTGAAGCTTTCTTT. This sequence encodes CASSPGENTEAFF. The chain combines TRBV7-3 with TRBJ1-1; a weak D match, TRBD1 (5 bases). Germline V gene sequence: CDR1 SGHTA, CDR2 FQGTGA. The ends were cut back, 5 bases at V and 1 base at J, with 8 bases in the middle. CDR3 length equals 13 residues.

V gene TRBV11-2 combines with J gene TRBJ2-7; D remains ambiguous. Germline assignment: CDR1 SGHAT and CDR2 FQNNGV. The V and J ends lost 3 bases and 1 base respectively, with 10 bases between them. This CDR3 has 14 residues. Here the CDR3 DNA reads TGTGCCAGCAGCTTCGCCCACGGTTCCTACGAGCAGTACTTC. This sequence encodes CASSFAHGSYEQYF.

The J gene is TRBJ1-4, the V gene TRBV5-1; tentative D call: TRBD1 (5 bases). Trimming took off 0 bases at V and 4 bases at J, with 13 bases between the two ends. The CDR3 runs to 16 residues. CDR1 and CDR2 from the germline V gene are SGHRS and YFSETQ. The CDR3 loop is CASSLVAGPGNEKLFF. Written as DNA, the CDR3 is TGCGCCAGCAGCTTGGTCGCGGGACCCGGTAATGAAAAACTGTTTTTT. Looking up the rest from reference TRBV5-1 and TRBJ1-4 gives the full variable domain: KAGVTQTPRYLIKTRGQQVTLSCSPISGHRSVSWYQQTPGQGLQFLFEYFSETQRNKGNFPGRFSGRQFSNSRSEMNVSTLELGDSALYLCASSLVAGPGNEKLFFGSGTQLSVL.

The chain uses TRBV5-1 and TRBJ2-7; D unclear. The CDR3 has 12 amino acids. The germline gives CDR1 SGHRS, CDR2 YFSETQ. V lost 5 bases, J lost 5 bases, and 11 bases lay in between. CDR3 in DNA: TGCGCCAGCAGTTCCACAGCTCACGAGCAGTACTTC. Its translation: CASSSTAHEQYF.

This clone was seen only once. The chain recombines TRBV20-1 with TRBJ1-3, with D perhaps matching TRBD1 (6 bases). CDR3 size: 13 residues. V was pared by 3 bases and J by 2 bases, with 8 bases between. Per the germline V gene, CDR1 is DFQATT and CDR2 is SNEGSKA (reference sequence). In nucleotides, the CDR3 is TGCAGTGCTAGTTCAGGGGCTGGAAACACCATATATTTT. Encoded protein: CSASSGAGNTIYF.

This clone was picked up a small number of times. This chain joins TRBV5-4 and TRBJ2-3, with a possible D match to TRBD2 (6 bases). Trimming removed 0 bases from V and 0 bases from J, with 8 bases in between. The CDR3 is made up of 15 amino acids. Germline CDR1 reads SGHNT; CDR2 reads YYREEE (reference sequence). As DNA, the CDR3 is TGTGCCAGCAGCTTGGGGGCGGGGAGCACAGATACGCAGTATTTT. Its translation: CASSLGAGSTDTQYF.

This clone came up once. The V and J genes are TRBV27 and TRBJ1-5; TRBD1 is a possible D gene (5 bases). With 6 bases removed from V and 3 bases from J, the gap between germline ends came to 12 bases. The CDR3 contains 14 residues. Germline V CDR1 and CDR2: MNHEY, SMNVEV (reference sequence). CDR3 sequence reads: CASSLGGYNQPQHF. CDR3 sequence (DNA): TGTGCCAGCAGCCTTGGGGGGTACAATCAGCCCCAGCATTTT.

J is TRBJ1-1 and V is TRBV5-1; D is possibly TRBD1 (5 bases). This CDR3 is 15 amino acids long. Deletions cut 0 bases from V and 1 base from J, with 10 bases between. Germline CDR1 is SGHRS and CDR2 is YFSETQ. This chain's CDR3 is CASSLAGDTNTEAFF. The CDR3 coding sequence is TGCGCCAGCAGCTTGGCGGGGGATACGAACACTGAAGCTTTCTTT.

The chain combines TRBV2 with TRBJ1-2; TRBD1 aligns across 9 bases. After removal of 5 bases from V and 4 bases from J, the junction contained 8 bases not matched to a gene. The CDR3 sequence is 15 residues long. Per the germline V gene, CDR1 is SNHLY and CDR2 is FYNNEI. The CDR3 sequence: CASSTNRGPGYGYTF. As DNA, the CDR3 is TGTGCCAGCAGTACAAACAGGGGGCCTGGCTATGGCTACACCTTC. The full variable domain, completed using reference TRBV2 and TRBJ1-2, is EPEVTQTPSHQVTQMGQEVILRCVPISNHLYFYWYRQILGQKVEFLVSFYNNEISEKSEIFDDQFSVERPDGSNFTLKIRSTKLEDSAMYFCASSTNRGPGYGYTFGSGTRLTVV.

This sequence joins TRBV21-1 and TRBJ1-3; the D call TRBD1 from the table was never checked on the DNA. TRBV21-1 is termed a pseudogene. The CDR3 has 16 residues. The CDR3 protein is CASSNRTGMVGNTIYF. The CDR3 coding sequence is TGTGCCAGCAGCAATCGGACAGGGATGGTCGGAAACACCATATATTTT.

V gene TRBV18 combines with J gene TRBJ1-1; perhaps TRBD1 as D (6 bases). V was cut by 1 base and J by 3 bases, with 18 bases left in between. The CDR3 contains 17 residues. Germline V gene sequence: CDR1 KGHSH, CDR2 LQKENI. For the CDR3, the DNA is TGTGCCAGCTCACCACAGGAGCAGGGGTCGGATTACACTGAAGCTTTCTTT. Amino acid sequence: CASSPQEQGSDYTEAFF. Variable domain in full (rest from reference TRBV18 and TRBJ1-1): NAGVMQNPRHLVRRRGQEARLRCSPMKGHSHVYWYRQLPEEGLKFMVYLQKENIIDESGMPKERFSAEFPKEGPSILRIQQVVRGDSAAYFCASSPQEQGSDYTEAFFGQGTRLTVV.

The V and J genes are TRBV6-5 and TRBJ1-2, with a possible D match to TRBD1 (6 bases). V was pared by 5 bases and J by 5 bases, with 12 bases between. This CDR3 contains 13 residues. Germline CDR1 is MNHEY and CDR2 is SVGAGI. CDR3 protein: CASSTDTGYGYTF. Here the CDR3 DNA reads TGTGCCAGCAGTACCGACACAGGGTATGGCTACACCTTC.

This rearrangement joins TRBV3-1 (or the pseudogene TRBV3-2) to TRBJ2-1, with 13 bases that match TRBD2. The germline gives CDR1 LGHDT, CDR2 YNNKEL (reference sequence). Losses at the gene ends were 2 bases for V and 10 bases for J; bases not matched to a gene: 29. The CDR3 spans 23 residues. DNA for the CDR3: TGTGCCAGCAGCCAATTTTCTTCCCCCGGACTAGCGGGGGCCCGACTCCCCAGAATCGAGCAGTTCTTC. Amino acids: CASSQFSSPGLAGARLPRIEQFF.

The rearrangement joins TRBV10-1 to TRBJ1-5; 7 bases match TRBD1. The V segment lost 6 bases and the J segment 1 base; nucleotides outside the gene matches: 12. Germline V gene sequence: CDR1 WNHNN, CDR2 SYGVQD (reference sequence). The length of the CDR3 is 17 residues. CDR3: CASRTGPPRSSNQPQHF. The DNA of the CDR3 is TGCGCCAGCAGGACAGGGCCTCCACGCAGCAGCAATCAGCCCCAGCATTTT.

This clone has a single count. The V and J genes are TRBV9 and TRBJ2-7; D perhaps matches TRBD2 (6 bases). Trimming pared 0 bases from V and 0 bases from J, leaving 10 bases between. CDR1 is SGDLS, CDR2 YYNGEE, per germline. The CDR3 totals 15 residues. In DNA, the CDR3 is TGTGCCAGCAGCGTAGGGGCTAGCGCCTCCTACGAGCAGTACTTC. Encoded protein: CASSVGASASYEQYF.

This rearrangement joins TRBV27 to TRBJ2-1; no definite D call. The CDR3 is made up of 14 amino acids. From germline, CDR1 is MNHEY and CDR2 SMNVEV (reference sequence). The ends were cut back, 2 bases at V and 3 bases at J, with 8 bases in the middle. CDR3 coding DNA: TGTGCCAGCAGTTTAGCAGGTGTCTACAATGAGCAGTTCTTC. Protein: CASSLAGVYNEQFF.

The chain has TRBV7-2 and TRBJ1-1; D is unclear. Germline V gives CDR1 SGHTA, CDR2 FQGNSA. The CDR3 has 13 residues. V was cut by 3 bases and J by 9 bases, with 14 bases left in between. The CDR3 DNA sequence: TGTGCCAGCAGCTTCCGGGAGTCAAGGAAAGCTTTCTTT. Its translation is CASSFRESRKAFF.

The CDR3 is CAIYSGNTIYF. CDR3 DNA: TGTGCCATCTATTCTGGAAACACCATATATTTT. This chain links TRBV10-3 with TRBJ1-3; unclear D gene. The V end lost 8 bases, the J end lost 1 base, and 3 bases lay between the germline ends. The V gene's germline CDR1 is ENHRY and CDR2 SYGVKD. The CDR3 runs to 11 residues.

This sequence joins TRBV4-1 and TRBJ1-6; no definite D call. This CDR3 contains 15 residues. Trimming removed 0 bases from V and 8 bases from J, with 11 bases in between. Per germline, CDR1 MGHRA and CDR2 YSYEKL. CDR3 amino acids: CASSQDYNPYSPLHF. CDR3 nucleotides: TGCGCCAGCAGCCAAGATTACAATCCCTATTCACCCCTCCACTTT.

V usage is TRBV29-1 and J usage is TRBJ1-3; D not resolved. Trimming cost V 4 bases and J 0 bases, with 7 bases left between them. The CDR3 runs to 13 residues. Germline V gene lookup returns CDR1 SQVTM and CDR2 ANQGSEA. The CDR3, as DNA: TGCAGCGTTGTGACAAACTCTGGAAACACCATATATTTT. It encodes CSVVTNSGNTIYF. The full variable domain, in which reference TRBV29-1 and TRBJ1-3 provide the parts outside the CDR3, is SAVISQKPSRDICQRGTSLTIQCQVDSQVTMMFWYRQQPGQSLTLIATANQGSEATYESGFVIDKFPISRPNLTFSTLTVSNMSPEDSSIYLCSVVTNSGNTIYFGEGSWLTVV.

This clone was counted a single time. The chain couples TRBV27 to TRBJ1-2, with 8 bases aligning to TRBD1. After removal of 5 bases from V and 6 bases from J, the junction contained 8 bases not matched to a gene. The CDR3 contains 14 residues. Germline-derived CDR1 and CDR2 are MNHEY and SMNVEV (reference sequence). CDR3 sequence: CASSRPGQDHGYTF. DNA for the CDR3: TGTGCCAGCAGTCGCCCGGGACAGGATCATGGCTACACCTTC.